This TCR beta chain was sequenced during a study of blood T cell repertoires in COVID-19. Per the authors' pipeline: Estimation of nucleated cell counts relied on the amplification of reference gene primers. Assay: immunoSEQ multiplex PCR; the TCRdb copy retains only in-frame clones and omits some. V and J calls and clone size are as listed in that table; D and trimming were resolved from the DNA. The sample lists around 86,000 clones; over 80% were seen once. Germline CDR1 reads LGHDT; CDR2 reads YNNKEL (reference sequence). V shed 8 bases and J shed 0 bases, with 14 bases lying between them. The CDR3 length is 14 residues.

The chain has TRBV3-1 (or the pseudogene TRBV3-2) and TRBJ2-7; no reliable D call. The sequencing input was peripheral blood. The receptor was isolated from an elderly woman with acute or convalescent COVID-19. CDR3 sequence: CASSPSAPSYEQYF. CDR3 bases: TGTGCCAGCTCCCCAAGCGCGCCCTCCTACGAGCAGTACTTC.